Listed here are 18 T cell receptor beta chains from one sample, sequenced in a study of blood T cells in healthy people across ages. A J-beta primer mix and a sample-barcoded 5' primer were used in a second PCR of roughly 7 to 12 cycles. Using its own MiXCR run on the 5' RACE reads, TCRdb lists one record per CDR3 protein. The sample contains some 790,000 distinct CDR3 sequences, under 30% of which appear only once. Material for sequencing was blood. Receptors originate from a woman older than 75 in good health.

This clonotype was observed at least ten times. The chain recombines TRBV25-1 with TRBJ2-5; D is ambiguous. Trimming shortened V by 1 base and J by 2 bases, and 11 bases separated the two germline ends. Germline CDR1 reads MGHDK; CDR2 reads SYGVNS. The length of the CDR3 is 15 residues. The CDR3 is CASSESRQIQETQYF. In nucleotides, the CDR3 is TGTGCCAGCAGTGAATCGCGGCAGATACAAGAGACCCAGTACTTC.

In its sample, this clonotype was seen a few times. A read error may explain this, as a much larger clone is one base away. This rearrangement joins TRBV7-9 to TRBJ2-1; 9 positions agree with TRBD1. With the DNA end fitting TRBJ2-7 better, the J assignment may be wrong. CDR3 length: 16 residues. Germline lookup yields CDR1 SEHNR and CDR2 FQNEAQ (reference sequence). CDR3 region: CASSFITGGPYNEQYF. The DNA for the CDR3 is TGTGCCAGCAGCTTCATTACAGGGGGCCCCTACAATGAGCAGTACTTC.

With respect to this clonotype: The junction departs from the called germline gene at one end, perhaps through a read error. For the CDR3, the DNA is TGCAGTGCTAGAGGGGCTTCTAGCTCCTACAATGGGCAGTTCTTC. Translated: CSARGASSSYNGQFF. The rearrangement uses TRBV20-1 and TRBJ2-1, with a weak D call TRBD2 (5 bases). Germline V gene data show CDR1 as DFQATT and CDR2 as SNEGSKA (reference sequence). The CDR3 is 15 amino acids.

This clonotype was picked up many times. The V and J genes are TRBV5-1 and TRBJ2-3; D perhaps matches TRBD1 (6 bases). CDR1 is SGHRS, CDR2 YFSETQ, per germline. This CDR3 has 14 amino acids. Deletions cut 0 bases from V and 3 bases from J, with 8 bases between. The CDR3 reads CASSLAQGTDTQYF. The CDR3 coding sequence is TGCGCCAGCAGCTTGGCCCAGGGGACAGATACGCAGTATTTT.

This clonotype has a single count. The chain is built from TRBV2 and TRBJ2-5; 10 bases map to TRBD2. The CDR3 is made up of 16 amino acids. The V gene's germline CDR1 is SNHLY and CDR2 FYNNEI. Trimming cost V 7 bases and J 5 bases; bases outside gene matches: 13. CDR3 sequence: CASNPWSGGAAETQYF. CDR3 DNA: TGTGCCAGCAATCCCTGGAGCGGGGGGGCCGCGGAGACCCAGTACTTC.

This clonotype has more than one count but fewer than ten. V usage is TRBV10-2 and J usage is TRBJ2-3, with 9 positions matching TRBD2. The V segment lost 4 bases and the J segment 1 base; nucleotides outside the gene matches: 3. The CDR3 totals 15 residues. The germline CDR1 and CDR2 sequences are WSHSY and SAAADI. Here the CDR3 reads CASSVSGGRTDTQYF. For the CDR3, the DNA is TGCGCCAGCAGTGTCAGCGGGGGGCGCACAGATACGCAGTATTTT.

In this sample, this clonotype turned up a few times. The chain recombines TRBV18 with TRBJ1-1, with 9 bases that match TRBD1. CDR1 and CDR2 from the germline V gene are KGHSH and LQKENI. This CDR3 has 15 amino acids. The V segment lost 3 bases and the J segment 4 bases; nucleotides outside the gene matches: 6. In DNA, the CDR3 is TGTGCCAGCTCACCTACAGGGGGCGGGAGCACTGAAGCTTTCTTT. It codes for CASSPTGGGSTEAFF.

This clonotype was observed many times. The chain has TRBV15 and TRBJ2-1; no clear D gene. Germline CDR1 reads LNHNV; CDR2 reads YYDKDF (reference sequence). V was trimmed by 3 bases and J by 0 bases, leaving 6 bases between them. This CDR3 is built from 14 residues. The CDR3 loop reads CATSRHSSYNEQFF. The CDR3 nucleotides are TGTGCCACCAGCAGGCATAGCTCCTACAATGAGCAGTTCTTC.

This clonotype was seen only a few times. The V call is TRBV20-1, the J call TRBJ1-6, with 8 bases aligning to TRBD1. Germline V lookup: CDR1 DFQATT, CDR2 SNEGSKA (reference sequence). The CDR3 is 15 amino acids. V gave up 6 bases and J gave up 8 bases; unmatched junction bases: 12. This CDR3 reads CSARWTGSLDSPLHF. The CDR3 coding sequence is TGCAGTGCCCGTTGGACAGGGTCCCTGGATTCACCCCTCCACTTT.

In this sample, this clonotype turned up many times. This chain joins TRBV5-1 and TRBJ2-1, with 8 bases matching TRBD2. Trimming cost V 0 bases and J 4 bases; bases outside gene matches: 6. Looked up from germline, CDR1 is SGHRS and CDR2 is YFSETQ. This CDR3 comprises 16 residues. The CDR3 DNA follows: TGCGCCAGCAGCTTGGAACGACTAGCGTATTACAATGAGCAGTTCTTC. It specifies CASSLERLAYYNEQFF.

Comments on this clonotype: A much larger clone differs from this one at a single base, so this may be a read error. V and J are TRBV6-2 or TRBV6-3 and TRBJ2-6; 9 positions agree with TRBD1. This CDR3 has 21 amino acids. The germline gives CDR1 MNHEY, CDR2 SVGEGT. This chain's CDR3 is CAGSYRLGQGEWSSGANVLTF. CDR3 in DNA: TGTGCCGGCAGTTACCGATTGGGACAGGGAGAATGGTCCTCTGGGGCCAACGTCCTGACTTTC.

This clonotype was seen repeatedly, ten times or more. CDR3 coding DNA: TGTGCCAGCAGTTCTCTAGCGGGGAGAGGTGAGCAGTTCTTC. It codes for CASSSLAGRGEQFF. The chain couples TRBV28 to TRBJ2-1; 9 positions match TRBD2. This CDR3 has 14 residues. Per germline, CDR1 MDHEN and CDR2 SYDVKM. The V gene end was trimmed by 4 bases and the J gene end by 9 bases; junction bases not matched to a gene: 7.

This clonotype has at least ten counts. V usage is TRBV5-6 and J usage is TRBJ1-2, with 7 positions matching TRBD1. The germline CDR1 and CDR2 sequences are SGHDT and YYEEEE. This CDR3 is built from 14 residues. V dropped 4 bases and J dropped 5; count of bases not matched to a gene: 8. CDR3 in DNA: TGTGCCAGCAGCACCGGGACAGCCAGATATGGCTACACCTTC. This translates into CASSTGTARYGYTF.

This clonotype was observed many times. The chain has TRBV28 and TRBJ2-4, with unresolved D. The V gene's germline CDR1 is MDHEN and CDR2 SYDVKM. Deletions cut 2 bases from V and 0 bases from J, with 14 bases between. The CDR3 is made up of 17 amino acids. CDR3 in amino acids: CASSLINPTLAKNIQYF. The CDR3 DNA reads as TGTGCCAGCAGTTTAATTAATCCGACATTAGCCAAAAACATTCAGTACTTC. Filled out from reference TRBV28 and TRBJ2-4, the complete variable domain reads DVKVTQSSRYLVKRTGEKVFLECVQDMDHENMFWYRQDPGLGLRLIYFSYDVKMKEKGDIPEGYSVSREKKERFSLILESASTNQTSMYLCASSLINPTLAKNIQYFGAGTRLSVL.

This clonotype was counted only a few times. The chain couples TRBV7-2 to TRBJ1-3; D ambiguous. The V end was cut by 3 bases, the J end by 0 bases, with 6 bases between. The V gene's germline CDR1 is SGHTA and CDR2 FQGNSA. The CDR3 loop spans 14 amino acids. The CDR3 reads CASSFDTSGNTIYF. The CDR3 DNA reads TGTGCCAGCAGCTTTGACACCTCTGGAAACACCATATATTTT. The full variable domain, in which reference TRBV7-2 and TRBJ1-3 provide the parts outside the CDR3, is GAGVSQSPSNKVTEKGKDVELRCDPISGHTALYWYRQSLGQGLEFLIYFQGNSAPDKSGLPSDRFSAERTGGSVSTLTIQRTQQEDSAVYLCASSFDTSGNTIYFGEGSWLTVV.

This clonotype was picked up many times. Written as DNA, the CDR3 is TGTGCCAGCTCACCATCTATGGCAGGGTTGAACTACGAGCAGTACTTC. Translated: CASSPSMAGLNYEQYF. This chain joins TRBV18 and TRBJ2-7, with D perhaps TRBD1 (5 bases). Germline loops: CDR1 KGHSH, CDR2 LQKENI. Trimming left V 2 bases short and J 3 bases short, with 17 bases between. This CDR3 is built from 16 residues.

The sample holds many counts of this clonotype. CDR3 DNA sequence: TGTGCCAGCAGTTTAATCCCGGGACAGGGCAGCTCCTACGAGCAGTACTTC. Translation gives CASSLIPGQGSSYEQYF. The chain links TRBV12-3 or TRBV12-4 to TRBJ2-7, with 9 bases matching TRBD1. The CDR3 contains 17 residues. Trimming at V came to 2 bases and at J to 0 bases, leaving 8 bases not matched to a gene.

This clonotype was recorded a few times. This chain uses TRBV5-5 with TRBJ2-6; D is ambiguous. Trimming removed 0 bases at V and 0 bases at J, with 10 bases between. CDR3 length: 17 amino acids. Germline-derived CDR1 and CDR2 are SGHKS and YYEKEE (reference sequence). CDR3 in DNA: TGTGCCAGCAGCTTGGACAGTGAAGCCTCTGGGGCCAACGTCCTGACTTTC. Encoded protein: CASSLDSEASGANVLTF.